Described below is a single T cell receptor beta chain sequence and its context. Its antigen has not been determined. Per-base quality was not reported, and no clone a single base away is much larger than it. The data belong to a study of shared T cell receptors in the human thymus (dated by TCRdb to 2020 to 2023). Regarding the study in general: The study examined how self-reactive, shared T-cell receptor alpha chains are generated in the human thymus.

The method behind the library was the immunoSEQ multiplex PCR assay. TCRdb obtained this table from immuneACCESS and retained in-frame rearrangements with V and J assigned. These tables miss some clones; where compared with another copy, unresolved V genes account for less than half of the shortfall, and the remainder is unexplained. The sample includes roughly 68,000 clones, with about 95% observed a single time. The ten largest clonotypes hold 0.03% to 0.04% of the sample. This TCR derives from a human donor. The material sequenced was thymocytes.

The CDR3 in this case is CAIRKDRDAANYGYTF. DNA sequence: TGTGCCATCAGGAAAGACAGGGATGCGGCTAACTATGGCTACACCTTC. The rearranged chain carries TRBV10-3 and TRBJ1-2; 7 nucleotides in the junction match TRBD1. Measured from the cysteine to the phenylalanine, the CDR3 is 16 residues long. Only the CDR3 part of the read is kept: 48 bases, read in frame from the first base. CDR1 and CDR2, looked up from the germline V gene, are ENHRY and SYGVKD. V lost 6 bases and J lost 0 bases, and the count of bases not matched to a germline gene is 10.